The 5 T cell receptor beta chains below were found in one sample sequenced in a study of CD8 T cells in ankylosing spondylitis. Via MiXCR, TCRdb re-called the 5' RACE reads, giving one row per CDR3 protein. Among about 160,000 distinct CDR3 sequences listed, approximately 9% were seen once. The sequenced sample consisted of blood, either unsorted or a sorted T cell fraction (not recorded which). The receptors derive from a female donor with ankylosing spondylitis or in good health (not recorded which).

V and J are TRBV6-6 and TRBJ2-3; no firm D call. Trimming removed 7 bases from V and 3 bases from J, with 11 bases in between. Looked up from germline, CDR1 is MNHNY and CDR2 is SVGAGI (reference sequence). The CDR3 has 13 amino acids. Here the CDR3 DNA reads TGTGCCAGCACCCAGGCGTGGACAGATACGCAGTATTTT. This translates into CASTQAWTDTQYF.

V gene TRBV20-1 combines with J gene TRBJ2-5; D call uncertain. This CDR3 has 10 amino acids. V dropped 4 bases and J dropped 7 bases, with 7 bases sitting between them. Germline CDR1 is DFQATT and CDR2 is SNEGSKA (reference sequence). The CDR3 here is CSATTGTQYF. CDR3 DNA: TGCAGTGCTACCACGGGGACCCAGTACTTC.

This clonotype was seen repeatedly, ten times or more. This rearrangement joins TRBV27 to TRBJ1-1; the D is unclear. CDR1 MNHEY and CDR2 SMNVEV come from the germline V gene (reference sequence). V was pared by 9 bases and J by 2 bases, with 10 bases between. This CDR3 spans 12 amino acids. CDR3 sequence (DNA): TGTGCCAGATCCAGAAAAAACACTGAAGCTTTCTTT. Its translation: CARSRKNTEAFF.

The sample holds many counts of this clonotype. The rearrangement joins TRBV29-1 to TRBJ2-1, with D possibly being TRBD2 (5 bases). Germline CDR1 reads SQVTM; CDR2 reads ANQGSEA. CDR3 length: 14 amino acids. With 7 bases removed from V and 0 bases from J, the gap between germline ends came to 13 bases. CDR3 in amino acids: CSALEGDSYNEQFF. The DNA of the CDR3 is TGCAGCGCGTTAGAGGGAGACTCCTACAATGAGCAGTTCTTC.

A word on this clonotype: One end of the junction is discordant with germline, which a read error may explain. The J gene is TRBJ2-1, the V gene TRBV18, with TRBD2 matching over 16 bases. Germline V lookup: CDR1 KGHSH, CDR2 LQKENI. The CDR3 runs 17 residues. The CDR3 loop is CASSQGLAGGPYKEQFF. As DNA, the CDR3 is TGTGCCAGCTCACAGGGACTAGCGGGAGGGCCCTACAAAGAGCAGTTCTTC.